The rows below give T cell receptor beta chains drawn from one sample of a study of blood T cell repertoires in COVID-19. Assay: immunoSEQ multiplex PCR; the TCRdb copy retains only in-frame clones and omits some. Among 300,000 to 350,000 clones listed, around 90% were seen once. Sequenced material: peripheral blood. The origin of the receptors is a woman in her 30s with COVID-19, enrolled during active disease. Each CDR3 is given with its conserved first and last residue.

CASSPGGGSGYTF	TRBV5-1
CASRPSPGGVHSPLHF	TRBV5-1
CASSLFNMNTEAFF	TRBV27
CSASSLAGSVYNEQFF	TRBV20-1
CATSDITSPANNEQFF	TRBV24-1
CATSDLPGTGRRNEKLFF	TRBV24-1
CASSQDQGGRFF	TRBV14
CASMSRGFRDTPGNTIYF	TRBV25-1
CASSGEQLMNTEAFF	TRBV9
CAISDYRGSSYNEQFF	TRBV10-3